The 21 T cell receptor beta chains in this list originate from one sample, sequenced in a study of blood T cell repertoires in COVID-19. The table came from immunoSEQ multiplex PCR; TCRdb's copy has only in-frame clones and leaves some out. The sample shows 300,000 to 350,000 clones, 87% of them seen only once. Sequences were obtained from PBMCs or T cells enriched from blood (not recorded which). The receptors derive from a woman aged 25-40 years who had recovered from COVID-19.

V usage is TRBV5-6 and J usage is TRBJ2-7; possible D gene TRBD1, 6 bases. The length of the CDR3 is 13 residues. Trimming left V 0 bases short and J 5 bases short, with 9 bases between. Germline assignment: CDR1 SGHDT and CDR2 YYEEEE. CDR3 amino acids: CASSLDRVDEQYF. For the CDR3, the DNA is TGTGCCAGCAGCTTGGACAGGGTTGACGAGCAGTACTTC.

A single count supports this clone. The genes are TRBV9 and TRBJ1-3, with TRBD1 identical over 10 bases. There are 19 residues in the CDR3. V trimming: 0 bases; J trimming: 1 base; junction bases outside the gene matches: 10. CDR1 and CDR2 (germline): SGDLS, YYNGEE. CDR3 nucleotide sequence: TGTGCCAGCAGCGTAGGGGACAGGGGTCCCTTTATTTCTGGAAACACCATATATTTT. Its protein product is CASSVGDRGPFISGNTIYF.

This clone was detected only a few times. CDR3 bases: TGTGCCAGCAGCTTAGATTCCGTCGGTAGTTCGGCTTTCTTT. Translated: CASSLDSVGSSAFF. The V gene is TRBV11-3, the J gene TRBJ1-1; D remains unclear. This CDR3 has 14 amino acids. V was shortened by 0 bases and J by 11 bases, with 16 bases between the two germline ends. Germline CDR1 and CDR2: SGHNT and YENEEA.

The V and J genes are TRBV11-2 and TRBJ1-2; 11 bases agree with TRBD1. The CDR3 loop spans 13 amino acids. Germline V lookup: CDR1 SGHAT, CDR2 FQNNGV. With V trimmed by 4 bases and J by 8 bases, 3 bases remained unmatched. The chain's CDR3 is CASSSGQGAGYTF. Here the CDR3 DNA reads TGTGCCAGCAGCTCAGGACAGGGGGCAGGCTACACCTTC.

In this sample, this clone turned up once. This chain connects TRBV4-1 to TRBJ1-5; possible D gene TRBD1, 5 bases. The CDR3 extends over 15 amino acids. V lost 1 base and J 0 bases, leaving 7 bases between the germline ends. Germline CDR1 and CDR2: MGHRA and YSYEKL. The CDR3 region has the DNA TGCGCCAGCAGCCAAGGACAGAATAGCAATCAGCCCCAGCATTTT. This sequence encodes CASSQGQNSNQPQHF.

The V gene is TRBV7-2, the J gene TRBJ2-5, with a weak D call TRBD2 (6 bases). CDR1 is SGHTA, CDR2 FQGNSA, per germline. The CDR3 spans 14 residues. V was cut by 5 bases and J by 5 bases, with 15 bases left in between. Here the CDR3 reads CASSPVGSGETQYF. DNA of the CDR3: TGTGCCAGCAGCCCGGTGGGGAGCGGGGAGACCCAGTACTTC. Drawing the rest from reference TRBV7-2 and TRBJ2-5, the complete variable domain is GAGVSQSPSNKVTEKGKDVELRCDPISGHTALYWYRQSLGQGLEFLIYFQGNSAPDKSGLPSDRFSAERTGGSVSTLTIQRTQQEDSAVYLCASSPVGSGETQYFGPGTRLLVL.

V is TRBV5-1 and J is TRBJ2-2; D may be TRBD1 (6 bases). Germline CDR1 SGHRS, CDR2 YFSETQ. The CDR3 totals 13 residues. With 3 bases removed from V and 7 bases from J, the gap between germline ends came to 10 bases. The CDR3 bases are TGCGCCAGCAGCTACAGGGAGAACGGGGAGCTGTTTTTT. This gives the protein CASSYRENGELFF.

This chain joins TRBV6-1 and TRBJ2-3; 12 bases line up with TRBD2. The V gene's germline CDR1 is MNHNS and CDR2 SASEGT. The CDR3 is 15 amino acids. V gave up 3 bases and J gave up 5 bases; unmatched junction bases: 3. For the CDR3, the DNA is TGTGCCAGCAGTGAGACGACTAGCGGGGGAGATACGCAGTATTTT. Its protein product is CASSETTSGGDTQYF.

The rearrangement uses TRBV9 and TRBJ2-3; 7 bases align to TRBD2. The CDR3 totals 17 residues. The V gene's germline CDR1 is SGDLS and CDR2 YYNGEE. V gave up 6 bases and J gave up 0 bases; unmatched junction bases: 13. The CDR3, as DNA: TGTGCCAGCACCGAGACGGGGGGTATATCCAGCACAGATACGCAGTATTTT. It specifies CASTETGGISSTDTQYF.

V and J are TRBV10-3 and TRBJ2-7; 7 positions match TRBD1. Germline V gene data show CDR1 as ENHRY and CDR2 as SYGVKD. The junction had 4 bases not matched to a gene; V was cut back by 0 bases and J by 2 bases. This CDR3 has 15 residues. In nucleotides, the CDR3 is TGTGCCATCAGTGAGTCAGGCAGGGGGACCTACGAGCAGTACTTC. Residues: CAISESGRGTYEQYF.

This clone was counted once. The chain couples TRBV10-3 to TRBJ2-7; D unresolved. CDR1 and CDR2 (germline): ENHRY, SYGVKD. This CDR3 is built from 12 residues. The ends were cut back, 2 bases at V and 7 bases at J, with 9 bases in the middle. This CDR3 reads CAISEIQSEQYF. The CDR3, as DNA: TGTGCCATCAGTGAGATACAGTCGGAGCAGTACTTC.

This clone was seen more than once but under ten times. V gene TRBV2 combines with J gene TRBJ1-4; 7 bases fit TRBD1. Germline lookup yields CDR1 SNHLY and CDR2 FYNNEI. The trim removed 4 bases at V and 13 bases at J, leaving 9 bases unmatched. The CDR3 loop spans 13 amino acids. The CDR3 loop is CASSGKGGAGLFF. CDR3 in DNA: TGTGCCAGCAGTGGTAAAGGGGGCGCGGGACTGTTTTTT.

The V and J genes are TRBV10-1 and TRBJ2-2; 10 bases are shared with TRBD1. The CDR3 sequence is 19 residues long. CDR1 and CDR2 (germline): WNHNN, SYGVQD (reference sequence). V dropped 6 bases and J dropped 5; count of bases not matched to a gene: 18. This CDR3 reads CASSALRDLGTGVTGELFF. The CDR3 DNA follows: TGCGCCAGCAGCGCGTTAAGAGACCTGGGGACAGGGGTGACCGGGGAGCTGTTTTTT.

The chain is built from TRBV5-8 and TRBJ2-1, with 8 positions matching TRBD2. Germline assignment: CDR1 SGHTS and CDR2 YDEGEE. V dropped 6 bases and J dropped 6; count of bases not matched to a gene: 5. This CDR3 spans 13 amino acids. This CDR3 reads CASTFGGVNEQFF. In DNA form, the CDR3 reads TGTGCCAGCACCTTCGGGGGGGTCAATGAGCAGTTCTTC.

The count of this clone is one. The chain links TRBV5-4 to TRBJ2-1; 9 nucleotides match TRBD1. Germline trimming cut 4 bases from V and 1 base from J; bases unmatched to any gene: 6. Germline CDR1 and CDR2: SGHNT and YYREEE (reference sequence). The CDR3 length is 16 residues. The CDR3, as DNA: TGTGCCAGCAGCGGCGGACAGGGGTCTTCCTACAATGAGCAGTTCTTC. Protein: CASSGGQGSSYNEQFF.

CDR3 nucleotides: TGTGCCAGTAGTACTAGACAGGGGGCGAGCACAGATACGCAGTATTTT. This sequence encodes CASSTRQGASTDTQYF. The chain uses TRBV19 and TRBJ2-3; 10 bases are a match to TRBD1. This CDR3 is 16 amino acids long. Trimming removed 4 bases from V and 0 bases from J; junction bases left unmatched: 4. CDR1 is LNHDA and CDR2 is SQIVND in the germline V gene (reference sequence). The full variable domain, in which reference TRBV19 and TRBJ2-3 provide the parts outside the CDR3, is DGGITQSPKYLFRKEGQNVTLSCEQNLNHDAMYWYRQDPGQGLRLIYYSQIVNDFQKGDIAEGYSVSREKKESFPLTVTSAQKNPTAFYLCASSTRQGASTDTQYFGPGTRLTVL.

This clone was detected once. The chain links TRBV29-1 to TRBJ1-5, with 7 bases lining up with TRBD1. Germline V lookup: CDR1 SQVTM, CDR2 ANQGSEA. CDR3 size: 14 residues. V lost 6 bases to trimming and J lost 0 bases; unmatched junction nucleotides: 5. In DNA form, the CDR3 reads TGCAGCGTCTGGACAGGCGATAGCAATCAGCCCCAGCATTTT. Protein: CSVWTGDSNQPQHF.

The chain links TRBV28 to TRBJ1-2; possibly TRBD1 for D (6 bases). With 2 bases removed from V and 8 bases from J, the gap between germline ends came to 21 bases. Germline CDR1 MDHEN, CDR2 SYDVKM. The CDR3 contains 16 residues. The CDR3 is CASSLLYRVGRHGYTF. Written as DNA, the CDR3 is TGTGCCAGCAGTTTACTATACAGGGTCGGCAGGCACGGCTACACCTTC.

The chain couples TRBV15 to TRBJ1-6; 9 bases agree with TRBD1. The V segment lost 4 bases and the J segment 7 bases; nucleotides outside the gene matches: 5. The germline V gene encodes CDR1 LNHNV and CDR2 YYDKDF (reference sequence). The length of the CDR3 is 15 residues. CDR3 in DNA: TGTGCCACCAGCACCGGACAGGGGTGGAATTCACCCCTCCACTTT. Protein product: CATSTGQGWNSPLHF.

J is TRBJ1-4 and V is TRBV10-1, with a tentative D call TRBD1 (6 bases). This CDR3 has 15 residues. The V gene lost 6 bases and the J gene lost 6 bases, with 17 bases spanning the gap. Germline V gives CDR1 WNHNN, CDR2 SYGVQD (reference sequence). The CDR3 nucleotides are TGCGCCAGCAGCAGACAGGAATGGCGGTATGAAAAACTGTTTTTT. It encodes CASSRQEWRYEKLFF.

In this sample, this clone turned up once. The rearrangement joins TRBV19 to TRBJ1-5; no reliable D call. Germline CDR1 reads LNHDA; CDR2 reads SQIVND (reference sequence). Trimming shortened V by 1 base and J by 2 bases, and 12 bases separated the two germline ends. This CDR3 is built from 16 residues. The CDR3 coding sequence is TGTGCCAGTAGTATAGTTCCCCTGCCAGGCAATCAGCCCCAGCATTTT. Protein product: CASSIVPLPGNQPQHF.